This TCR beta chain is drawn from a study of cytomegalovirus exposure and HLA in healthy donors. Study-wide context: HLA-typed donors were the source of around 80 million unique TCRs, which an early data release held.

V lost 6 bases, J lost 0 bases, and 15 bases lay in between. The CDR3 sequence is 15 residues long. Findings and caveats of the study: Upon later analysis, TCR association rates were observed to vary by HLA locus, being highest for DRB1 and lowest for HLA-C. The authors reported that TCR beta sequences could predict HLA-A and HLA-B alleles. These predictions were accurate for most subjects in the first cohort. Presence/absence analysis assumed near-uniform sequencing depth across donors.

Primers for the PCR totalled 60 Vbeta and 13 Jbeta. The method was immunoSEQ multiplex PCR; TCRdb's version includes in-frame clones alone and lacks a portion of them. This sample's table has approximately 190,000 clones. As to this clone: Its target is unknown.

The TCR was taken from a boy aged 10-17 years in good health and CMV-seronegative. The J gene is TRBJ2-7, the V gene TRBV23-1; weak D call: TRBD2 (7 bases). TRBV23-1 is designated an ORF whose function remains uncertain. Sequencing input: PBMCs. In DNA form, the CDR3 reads TGCGCCAGCAGGGGGTTGCGGGGGCACTCCTACGAGCAGTACTTC. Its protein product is CASRGLRGHSYEQYF.